Listed below are T cell receptor beta chains from one sample, sequenced in a study of CD8 T cells in Susac syndrome. A single record per CDR3 protein comes from TCRdb applying MiXCR to the immunoSEQ multiplex PCR reads. Counted here are around 280,000 distinct CDR3 sequences, roughly nine tenths occurring once; the ten biggest clones make up about 0.063%. Sequenced sample: CD4+ T cells from PBMCs. The origin of the receptors is a human donor with multiple sclerosis. CDR3s include the opening cysteine and the closing phenylalanine or tryptophan. Fields, in order: D gene, clone size, CDR3 length, J gene, V gene, CDR3 protein, CDR3 DNA. The D gene is left open where the match is weak. Rows may omit the clone size; those that give it use once, few, many or a size class.

>TRBD1|-|14|TRBJ1-2|TRBV5-6
CASSLDRGRHGYTF
TGTGCCAGCAGCTTGGACAGGGGGAGACATGGCTACACCTTC
>-|once|16|TRBJ2-2|TRBV5-6
CASSLRASRNTGELFF
TGTGCCAGCAGCCTGAGGGCGTCCAGGAACACCGGGGAGCTGTTTTTT
>TRBD1|-|14|TRBJ2-2|TRBV5-4
CASSLGQGLGELFF
TGTGCCAGCAGCTTGGGACAGGGTCTCGGGGAGCTGTTTTTT
>-|-|13|TRBJ1-4|TRBV5-1
CASSAGTLEKLFF
TGCGCCAGCAGCGCCGGGACATTGGAAAAACTGTTTTTT
>TRBD2|-|16|TRBJ2-1|TRBV12-3/TRBV12-4
CASRSRMGLAYNEQFF
TGTGCCAGCAGATCCCGTATGGGACTAGCCTACAATGAGCAGTTCTTC
>-|-|13|TRBJ1-4|TRBV29-1
CSVVHSSNEKLFF
TGCAGCGTTGTCCACAGCTCTAATGAAAAACTGTTTTTT
>TRBD1|-|15|TRBJ2-3|TRBV19
CASSPDRGRADTQYF
TGTGCCAGTAGTCCCGACAGGGGCCGGGCAGATACGCAGTATTTT
>TRBD2|-|12|TRBJ2-5|TRBV6-2/TRBV6-3
CANLPSGETQYF
TGTGCCAACTTGCCTAGCGGGGAGACCCAGTACTTC
>-|-|15|TRBJ2-1|TRBV7-2
CASSQVGGAYNEQFF
TGTGCCAGCAGCCAAGTGGGGGGGGCATATAATGAGCAGTTCTTC
>TRBD2|-|13|TRBJ2-2|TRBV29-1
CSVGGNYRGELFF
TGCAGCGTGGGGGGGAACTACCGCGGGGAGCTGTTTTTT
>-|-|12|TRBJ1-1|TRBV2
CARGGRHTEAFF
TGTGCCAGGGGGGGCAGACATACTGAAGCTTTCTTT
>TRBD1|-|15|TRBJ1-4|TRBV7-9
CASSLVATGNEKLFF
TGTGCCAGCAGCTTAGTAGCGACAGGGAATGAAAAACTGTTTTTT
>-|-|12|TRBJ2-7|TRBV19
CASSAGVYEQYF
TGTGCCAGTAGTGCAGGCGTGTACGAGCAGTACTTC
>-|-|16|TRBJ2-3|TRBV3-1
CASSTGRAYRTDTQYF
TGTGCCAGCAGCACCGGGAGAGCCTATCGCACAGATACGCAGTATTTT
>-|once|13|TRBJ2-5|TRBV19
CASSMGVSDNRYF
TGTGCCAGTAGCATGGGGGTGTCGGACAATCGGTACTTC
>-|-|16|TRBJ2-3|TRBV11-3
CASSLGSAPFTDTQYF
TGTGCCAGCAGCTTGGGGTCGGCTCCTTTCACAGATACGCAGTATTTT
>-|-|16|TRBJ2-2|TRBV20-1
CSARLPGPRNTGELFF
TGCAGTGCTAGGCTACCGGGACCCAGAAACACCGGGGAGCTGTTTTTT
>TRBD2|-|15|TRBJ2-5|TRBV12-3/TRBV12-4
CASSFLAGTKETQYF
TGTGCCAGCAGTTTTTTAGCGGGGACCAAAGAGACCCAGTACTTC
>-|-|13|TRBJ2-7|TRBV7-8
CASSHAVNYEQYF
TGTGCCAGCAGCCACGCGGTGAACTACGAGCAGTACTTC
>-|-|15|TRBJ2-5|TRBV4-2
CASSPRSGAQETQYF
TGTGCCAGCAGCCCCAGGAGTGGGGCTCAAGAGACCCAGTACTTC
>-|-|12|TRBJ2-1|TRBV7-2
CASRRSYNEQFF
TGTGCCAGCAGGCGGTCCTACAATGAGCAGTTCTTC
>-|-|13|TRBJ2-2|TRBV12-5
CASGLVNTGELFF
TGTGCTAGTGGTTTGGTAAACACCGGGGAGCTGTTTTTT
>TRBD2|-|15|TRBJ2-5|TRBV4-2
CASSHLSGSQETQYF
TGTGCCAGCAGCCACCTTAGCGGGAGCCAAGAGACCCAGTACTTC
>TRBD2|-|15|TRBJ2-7|TRBV28
CASTQPGTTIYEQYF
TGTGCCAGCACTCAACCCGGGACTACCATCTACGAGCAGTACTTC
>-|-|13|TRBJ2-7|TRBV20-1
CSAVRGGSHEQYF
TGCAGTGCCGTCAGGGGAGGGTCGCACGAGCAGTACTTC
>-|-|18|TRBJ1-1|TRBV3-1
CASSQEVVGAPMNTEAFF
TGTGCCAGCAGCCAAGAAGTGGTAGGGGCTCCTATGAACACTGAAGCTTTCTTT
>TRBD2|-|13|TRBJ2-1|TRBV29-1
CSVEGTSANEQFF
TGCAGCGTCGAAGGGACTAGCGCCAATGAGCAGTTCTTC
>-|-|12|TRBJ2-7|TRBV29-1
CSVEGASDEQYF
TGCAGCGTTGAAGGTGCCTCCGACGAGCAGTACTTC
>TRBD1|-|15|TRBJ1-3|TRBV9
CASSEWDRSGNTIYF
TGTGCCAGCAGCGAGTGGGACAGGTCTGGAAACACCATATATTTT
>-|-|12|TRBJ1-2|TRBV20-1
CSASGGEGGYTF
TGCAGTGCTAGCGGCGGGGAAGGTGGCTACACCTTC
>-|few|15|TRBJ1-1|TRBV30
CAWNPGGAGKNEAFF
TGTGCCTGGAATCCCGGAGGGGCGGGTAAAAATGAAGCTTTCTTT
>-|-|16|TRBJ2-1|TRBV7-8
CASQRAGPHNKDEQFF
TGTGCCAGCCAGAGGGCAGGGCCCCACAATAAGGATGAGCAGTTCTTC
>TRBD2|-|18|TRBJ2-6|TRBV6-1
CASTQRVAGRSGANVLTF
TGTGCCAGCACCCAGAGGGTAGCGGGGCGCTCTGGGGCCAACGTCCTGACTTTC
>TRBD1|-|13|TRBJ1-6|TRBV30
CAWGTVYNSPLHF
TGTGCCTGGGGGACAGTTTATAATTCACCCCTCCACTTT
>-|-|15|TRBJ1-1|TRBV5-1
CASSLFQGRNTEAFF
TGCGCCAGCAGCTTGTTCCAGGGAAGGAACACTGAAGCTTTCTTT
>-|-|11|TRBJ2-1|TRBV6-1
CASSGLREQFF
TGTGCCAGCAGTGGACTGCGGGAGCAGTTCTTC
>-|-|15|TRBJ2-2|TRBV7-3
CASSFTGTNTGELFF
TGTGCCAGCAGCTTTACGGGGACGAACACCGGGGAGCTGTTTTTT
>TRBD2|-|15|TRBJ2-1|TRBV18
CASSPRRAGGNEQFF
TGTGCCAGCTCACCACGACGAGCGGGAGGCAATGAGCAGTTCTTC
>TRBD1|-|16|TRBJ1-2|TRBV10-3
CAISEDRQGHNYGYTF
TGTGCCATCAGTGAGGACAGACAGGGGCATAACTATGGCTACACCTTC
>-|-|12|TRBJ1-6|TRBV29-1
CSAREGKSPLHF
TGCAGCGCCAGGGAGGGTAAATCACCCCTCCACTTT
>TRBD1|-|16|TRBJ2-5|TRBV7-7
CASSRVTGGGGETQYF
TGTGCTAGCAGCCGGGTGACAGGGGGCGGTGGAGAGACCCAGTACTTC
>-|-|15|TRBJ2-7|TRBV7-9
CASSFLSGQSDEQYF
TGTGCCAGCAGCTTTCTTTCTGGACAGTCCGACGAGCAGTACTTC
>TRBD1|-|14|TRBJ1-2|TRBV10-1
CASVGTEGYYGYTF
TGCGCCAGCGTGGGGACAGAAGGGTACTATGGCTACACCTTC
>-|-|15|TRBJ2-2|TRBV3-1
CASSPVTGNTGELFF
TGTGCCAGCAGCCCTGTGACAGGGAACACCGGGGAGCTGTTTTTT
>TRBD2|-|16|TRBJ2-1|TRBV7-2
CASSRSGSYSYNEQFF
TGTGCCAGCAGCCGAAGCGGGAGTTACTCCTACAATGAGCAGTTCTTC
>-|-|13|TRBJ2-6|TRBV7-2
CASMFTGANVLTF
TGTGCCAGCATGTTTACTGGGGCCAACGTCCTGACTTTC
>-|-|14|TRBJ2-2|TRBV21-1
CASSAGLPTGELFF
TGTGCCAGCAGCGCGGGACTTCCCACCGGGGAGCTGTTTTTT
>-|-|14|TRBJ2-7|TRBV12-3/TRBV12-4
CASSFREGTGEQYF
TGTGCCAGCAGTTTTCGTGAAGGGACGGGCGAGCAGTACTTC
>TRBD1|-|14|TRBJ1-1|TRBV20-1
CSAGGQGTNTEAFF
TGCAGTGCGGGAGGACAGGGGACGAACACTGAAGCTTTCTTT
>-|-|14|TRBJ1-1|TRBV12-3/TRBV12-4
CASSFGGEETEAFF
TGTGCCAGCAGTTTCGGAGGGGAGGAAACTGAAGCTTTCTTT
>-|-|14|TRBJ2-7|TRBV20-1
CSARDLGLTYEQYF
TGCAGTGCTAGAGATCTGGGCCTCACCTACGAGCAGTACTTC
>-|-|13|TRBJ1-2|TRBV5-1
CASSMTDHYGYTF
TGCGCCAGCAGCATGACAGACCACTATGGCTACACCTTC
>TRBD1|-|17|TRBJ2-1|TRBV7-6
CASSHPGQGGSYNEQFF
TGTGCCAGCAGCCACCCCGGACAGGGCGGGTCCTACAATGAGCAGTTCTTC
>-|few|13|TRBJ2-4|TRBV30
CAWSALAKNIQYF
TGTGCCTGGAGTGCATTAGCCAAAAACATTCAGTACTTC
>TRBD1|once|15|TRBJ2-6|TRBV12-3/TRBV12-4
CASRPGGSGANVLTF
TGTGCCAGCAGACCAGGGGGCTCTGGGGCCAACGTCCTGACTTTC
>-|-|16|TRBJ2-3|TRBV5-6
CASHPLGQAITDTQYF
TGTGCCAGCCACCCCTTAGGGCAGGCAATCACAGATACGCAGTATTTT
>-|-|14|TRBJ2-5|TRBV29-1
CSVVIDNRQETQYF
TGCAGCGTTGTTATCGATAATAGGCAAGAGACCCAGTACTTC
>-|-|15|TRBJ2-1|TRBV27
CATSEGGASYNEQFF
TGTGCCACTTCCGAGGGCGGGGCCTCCTACAATGAGCAGTTCTTC